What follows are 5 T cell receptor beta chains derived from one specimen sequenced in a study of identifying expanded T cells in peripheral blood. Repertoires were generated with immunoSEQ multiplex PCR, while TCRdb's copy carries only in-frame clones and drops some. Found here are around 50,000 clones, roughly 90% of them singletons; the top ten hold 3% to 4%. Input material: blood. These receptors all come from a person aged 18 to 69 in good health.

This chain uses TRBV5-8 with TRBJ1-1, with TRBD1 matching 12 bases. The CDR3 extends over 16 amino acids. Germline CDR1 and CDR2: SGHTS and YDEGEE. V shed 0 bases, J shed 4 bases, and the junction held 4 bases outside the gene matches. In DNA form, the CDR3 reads TGTGCCAGCAGCTTGGTGGGACAGGGGGCAAGCACTGAAGCTTTCTTT. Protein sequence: CASSLVGQGASTEAFF.

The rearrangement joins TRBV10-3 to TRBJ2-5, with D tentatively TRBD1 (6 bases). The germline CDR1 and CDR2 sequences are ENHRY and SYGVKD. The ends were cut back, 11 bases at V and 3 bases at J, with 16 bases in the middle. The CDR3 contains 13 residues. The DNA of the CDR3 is TGTGCCTCCAAGCCGACAGGCGAAGAGACCCAGTACTTC. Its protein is CASKPTGEETQYF.

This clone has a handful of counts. CDR3 sequence (DNA): TGTGCCAGCAGCGAGGGGGGCTTGGACTATGGCTACACCTTC. Its translation is CASSEGGLDYGYTF. The gene calls are TRBV11-2 and TRBJ1-2; tentatively, D is TRBD1 (6 bases). V was clipped by 5 bases and J by 3 bases, with 13 bases between them. The germline gives CDR1 SGHAT, CDR2 FQNNGV. The CDR3 covers 14 residues.

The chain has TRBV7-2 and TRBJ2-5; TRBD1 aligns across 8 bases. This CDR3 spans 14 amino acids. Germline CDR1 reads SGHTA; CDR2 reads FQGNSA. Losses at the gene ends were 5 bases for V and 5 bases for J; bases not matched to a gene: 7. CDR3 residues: CASSKMTGDETQYF. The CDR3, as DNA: TGTGCCAGCAGCAAAATGACAGGGGACGAGACCCAGTACTTC.

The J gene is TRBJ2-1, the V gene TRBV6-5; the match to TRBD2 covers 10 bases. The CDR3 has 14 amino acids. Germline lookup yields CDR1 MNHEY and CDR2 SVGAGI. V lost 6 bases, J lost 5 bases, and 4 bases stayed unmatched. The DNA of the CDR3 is TGTGCCAGCAGCCTAGCGGGAGCCGACAATGAGCAGTTCTTC. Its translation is CASSLAGADNEQFF.